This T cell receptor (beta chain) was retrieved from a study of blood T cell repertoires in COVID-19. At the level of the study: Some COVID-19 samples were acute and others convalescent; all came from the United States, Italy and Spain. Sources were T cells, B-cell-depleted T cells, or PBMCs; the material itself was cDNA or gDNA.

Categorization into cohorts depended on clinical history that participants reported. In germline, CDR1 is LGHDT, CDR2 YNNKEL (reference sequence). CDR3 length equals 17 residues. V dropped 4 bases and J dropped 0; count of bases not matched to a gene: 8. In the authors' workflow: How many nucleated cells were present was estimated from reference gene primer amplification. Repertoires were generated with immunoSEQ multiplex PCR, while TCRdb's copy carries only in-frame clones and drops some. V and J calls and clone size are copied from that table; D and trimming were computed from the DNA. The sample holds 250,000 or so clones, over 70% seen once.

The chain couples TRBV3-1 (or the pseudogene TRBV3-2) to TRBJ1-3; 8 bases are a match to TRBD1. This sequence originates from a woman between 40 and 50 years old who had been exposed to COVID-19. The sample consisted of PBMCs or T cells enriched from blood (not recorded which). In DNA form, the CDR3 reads TGTGCCAGCAGCCGAGGGACAGGTCGCAACTCTGGAAACACCATATATTTT. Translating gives CASSRGTGRNSGNTIYF.